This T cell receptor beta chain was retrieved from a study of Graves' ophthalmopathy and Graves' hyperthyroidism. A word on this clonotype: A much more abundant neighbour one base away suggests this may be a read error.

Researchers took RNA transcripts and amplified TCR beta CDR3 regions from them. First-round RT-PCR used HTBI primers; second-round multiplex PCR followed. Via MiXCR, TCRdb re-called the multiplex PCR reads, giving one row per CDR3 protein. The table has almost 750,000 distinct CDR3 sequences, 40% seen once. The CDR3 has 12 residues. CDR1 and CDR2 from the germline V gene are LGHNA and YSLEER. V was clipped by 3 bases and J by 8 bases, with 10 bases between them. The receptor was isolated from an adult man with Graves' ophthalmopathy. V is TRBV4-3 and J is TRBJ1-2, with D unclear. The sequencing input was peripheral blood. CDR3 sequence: CASSHDGGGYTF. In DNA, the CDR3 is TGCGCCAGCAGCCATGATGGCGGCGGCTACACCTTC.